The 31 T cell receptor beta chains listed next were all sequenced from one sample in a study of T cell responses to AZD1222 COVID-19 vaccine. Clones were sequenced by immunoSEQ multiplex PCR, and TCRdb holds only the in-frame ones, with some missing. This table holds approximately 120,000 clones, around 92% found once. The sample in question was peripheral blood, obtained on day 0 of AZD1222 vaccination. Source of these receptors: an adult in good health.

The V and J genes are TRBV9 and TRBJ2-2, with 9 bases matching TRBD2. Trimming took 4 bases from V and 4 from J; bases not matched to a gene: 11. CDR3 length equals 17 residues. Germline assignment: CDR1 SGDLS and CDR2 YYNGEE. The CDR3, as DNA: TGTGCCAGCAGCACCAGACTAGCGGTCCATTCCACCGGGGAGCTGTTTTTT. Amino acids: CASSTRLAVHSTGELFF.

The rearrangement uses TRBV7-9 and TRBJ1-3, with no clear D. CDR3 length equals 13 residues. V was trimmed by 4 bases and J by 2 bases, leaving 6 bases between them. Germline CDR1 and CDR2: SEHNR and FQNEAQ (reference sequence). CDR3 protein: CASSSDAGNTIYF. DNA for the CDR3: TGTGCCAGCAGCTCGGATGCTGGAAACACCATATATTTT.

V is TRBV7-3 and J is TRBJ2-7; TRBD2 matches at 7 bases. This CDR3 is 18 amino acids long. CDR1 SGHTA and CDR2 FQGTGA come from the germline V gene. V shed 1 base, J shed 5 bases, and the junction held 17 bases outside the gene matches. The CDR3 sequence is CASSLSPPRYQGGNEQYF. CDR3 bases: TGTGCCAGCAGCTTAAGTCCGCCTCGTTATCAGGGAGGGAACGAGCAGTACTTC.

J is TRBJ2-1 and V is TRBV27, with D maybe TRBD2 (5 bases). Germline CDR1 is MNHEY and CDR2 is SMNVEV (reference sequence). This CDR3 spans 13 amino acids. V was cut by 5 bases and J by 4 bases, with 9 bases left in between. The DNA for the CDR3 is TGTGCCAGCAGTATGACTAATTACAATGAGCAGTTCTTC. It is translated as CASSMTNYNEQFF.

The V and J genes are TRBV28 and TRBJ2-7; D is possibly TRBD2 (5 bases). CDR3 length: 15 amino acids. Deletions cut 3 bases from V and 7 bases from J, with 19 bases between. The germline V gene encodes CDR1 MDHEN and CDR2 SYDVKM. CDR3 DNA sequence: TGTGCCAGCAGTTTGGCCGAGCGGTCCTTTCGGGAGCAGTACTTC. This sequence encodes CASSLAERSFREQYF.

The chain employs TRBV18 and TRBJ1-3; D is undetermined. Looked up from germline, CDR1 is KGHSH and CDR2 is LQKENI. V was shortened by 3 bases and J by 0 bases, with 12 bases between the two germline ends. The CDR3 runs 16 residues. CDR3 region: CASSPTADHSGNTIYF. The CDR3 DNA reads TGTGCCAGCTCACCCACGGCAGATCACTCTGGAAACACCATATATTTT.

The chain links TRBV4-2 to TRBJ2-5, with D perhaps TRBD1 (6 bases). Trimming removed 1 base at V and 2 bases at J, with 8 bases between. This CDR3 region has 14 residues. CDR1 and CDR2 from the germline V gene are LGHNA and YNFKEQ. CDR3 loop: CASSQGGLQETQYF. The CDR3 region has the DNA TGTGCCAGCAGCCAAGGGGGGCTACAAGAGACCCAGTACTTC.

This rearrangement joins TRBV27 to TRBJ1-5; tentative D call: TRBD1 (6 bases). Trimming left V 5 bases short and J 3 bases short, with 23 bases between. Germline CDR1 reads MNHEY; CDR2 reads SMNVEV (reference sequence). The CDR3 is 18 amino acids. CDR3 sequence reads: CASSPDFRDKGPNQPQHF. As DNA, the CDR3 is TGTGCCAGCAGTCCAGATTTCCGGGACAAGGGCCCCAATCAGCCCCAGCATTTT.

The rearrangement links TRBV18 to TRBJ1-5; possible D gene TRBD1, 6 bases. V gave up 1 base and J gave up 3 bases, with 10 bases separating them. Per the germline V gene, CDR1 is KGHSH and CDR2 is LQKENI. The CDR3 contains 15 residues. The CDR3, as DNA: TGTGCCAGCTCACCACTCGGACAGCCCAATCAGCCCCAGCATTTT. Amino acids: CASSPLGQPNQPQHF.

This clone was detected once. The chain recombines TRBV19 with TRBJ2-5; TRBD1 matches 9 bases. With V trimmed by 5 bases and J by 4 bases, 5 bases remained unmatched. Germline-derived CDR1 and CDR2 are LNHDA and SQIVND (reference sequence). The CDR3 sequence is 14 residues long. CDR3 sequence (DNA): TGTGCCAGTAGTCCCGGACAGGGGTCAGAGACCCAGTACTTC. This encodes CASSPGQGSETQYF.

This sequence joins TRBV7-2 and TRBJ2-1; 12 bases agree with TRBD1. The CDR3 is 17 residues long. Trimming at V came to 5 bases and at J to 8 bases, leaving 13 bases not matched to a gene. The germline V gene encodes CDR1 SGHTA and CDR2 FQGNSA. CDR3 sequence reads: CASSSRGTGGPFDEQFF. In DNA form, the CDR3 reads TGTGCCAGCAGCAGCAGGGGGACAGGGGGCCCTTTCGATGAGCAGTTCTTC.

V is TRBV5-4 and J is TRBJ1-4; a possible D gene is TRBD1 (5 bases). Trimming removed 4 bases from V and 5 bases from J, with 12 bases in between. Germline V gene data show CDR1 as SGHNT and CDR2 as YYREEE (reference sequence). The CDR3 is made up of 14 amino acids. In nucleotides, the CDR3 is TGTGCCAGCAGCAGACAGAACATAAATGAAAAACTGTTTTTT. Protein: CASSRQNINEKLFF.

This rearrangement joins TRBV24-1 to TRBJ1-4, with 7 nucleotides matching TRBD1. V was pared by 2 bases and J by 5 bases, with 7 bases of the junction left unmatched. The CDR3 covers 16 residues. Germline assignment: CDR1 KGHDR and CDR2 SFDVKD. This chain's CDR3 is CATSDSPGRGNEKLFF. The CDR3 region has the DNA TGTGCCACCAGTGATTCGCCGGGCAGGGGGAATGAAAAACTGTTTTTT.

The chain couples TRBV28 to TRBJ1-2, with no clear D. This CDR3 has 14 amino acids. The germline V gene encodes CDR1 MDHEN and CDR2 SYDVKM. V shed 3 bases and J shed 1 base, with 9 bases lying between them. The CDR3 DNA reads TGTGCCAGCAGTTTTTGGGGTAATAACTATGGCTACACCTTC. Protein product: CASSFWGNNYGYTF.

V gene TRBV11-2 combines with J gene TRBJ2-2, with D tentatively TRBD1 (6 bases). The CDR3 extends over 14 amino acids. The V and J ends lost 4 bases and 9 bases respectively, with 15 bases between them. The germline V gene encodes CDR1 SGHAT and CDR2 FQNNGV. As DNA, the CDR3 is TGTGCCAGCAGCTCGGGACAACGGCTGCGGGAGCTGTTTTTT. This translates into CASSSGQRLRELFF.

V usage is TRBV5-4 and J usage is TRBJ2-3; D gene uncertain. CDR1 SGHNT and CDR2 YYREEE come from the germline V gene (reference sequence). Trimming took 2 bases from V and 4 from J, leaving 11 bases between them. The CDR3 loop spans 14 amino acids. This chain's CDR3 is CASSFGRFADTQYF. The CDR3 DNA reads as TGTGCCAGCAGCTTCGGCAGGTTTGCAGATACGCAGTATTTT.

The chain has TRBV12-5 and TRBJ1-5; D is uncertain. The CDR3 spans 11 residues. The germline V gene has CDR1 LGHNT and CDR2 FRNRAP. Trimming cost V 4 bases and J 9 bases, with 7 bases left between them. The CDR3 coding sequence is TGTGCTAGTGGTTCTCTTACGCCCCAGCATTTT. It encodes CASGSLTPQHF.

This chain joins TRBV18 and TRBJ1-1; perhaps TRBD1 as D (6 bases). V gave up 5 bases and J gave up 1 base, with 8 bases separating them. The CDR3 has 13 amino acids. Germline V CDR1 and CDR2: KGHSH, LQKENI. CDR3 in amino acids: CASSRTENTEAFF. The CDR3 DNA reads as TGTGCCAGCTCAAGGACAGAGAACACTGAAGCTTTCTTT.

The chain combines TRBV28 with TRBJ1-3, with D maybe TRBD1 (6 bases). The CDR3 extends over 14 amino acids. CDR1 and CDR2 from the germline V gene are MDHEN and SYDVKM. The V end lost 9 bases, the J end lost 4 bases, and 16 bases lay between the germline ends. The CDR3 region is CASLEGRGGNTIYF. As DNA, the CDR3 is TGTGCCAGTTTGGAGGGCAGGGGCGGAAACACCATATATTTT.

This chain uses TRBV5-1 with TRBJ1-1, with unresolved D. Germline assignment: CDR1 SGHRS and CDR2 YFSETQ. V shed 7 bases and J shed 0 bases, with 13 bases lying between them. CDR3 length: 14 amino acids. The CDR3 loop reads CASGNYPMNTEAFF. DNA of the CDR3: TGCGCCAGCGGCAATTACCCTATGAACACTGAAGCTTTCTTT. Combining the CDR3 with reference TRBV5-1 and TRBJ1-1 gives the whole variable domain KAGVTQTPRYLIKTRGQQVTLSCSPISGHRSVSWYQQTPGQGLQFLFEYFSETQRNKGNFPGRFSGRQFSNSRSEMNVSTLELGDSALYLCASGNYPMNTEAFFGQGTRLTVV.

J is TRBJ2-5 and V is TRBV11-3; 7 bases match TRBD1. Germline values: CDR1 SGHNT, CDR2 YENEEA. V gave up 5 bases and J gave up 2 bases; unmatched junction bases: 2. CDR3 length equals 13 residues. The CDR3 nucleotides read TGTGCCAGCAGCCAGGGGGTTCAAGAGACCCAGTACTTC. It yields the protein CASSQGVQETQYF.

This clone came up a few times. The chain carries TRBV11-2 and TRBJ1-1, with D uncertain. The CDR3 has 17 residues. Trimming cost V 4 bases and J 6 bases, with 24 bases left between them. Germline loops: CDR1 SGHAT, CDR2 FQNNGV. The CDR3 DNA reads TGTGCCAGCAGCTCCATAAGACATGGGAAGATTCGGGCTGAAGCTTTCTTT. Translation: CASSSIRHGKIRAEAFF.

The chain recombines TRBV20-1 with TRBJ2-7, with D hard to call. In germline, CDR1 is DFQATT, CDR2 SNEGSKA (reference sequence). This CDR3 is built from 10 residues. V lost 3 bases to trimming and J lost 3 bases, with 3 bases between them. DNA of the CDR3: TGCAGTGCTAGTAACTACGAGCAGTACTTC. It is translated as CSASNYEQYF.

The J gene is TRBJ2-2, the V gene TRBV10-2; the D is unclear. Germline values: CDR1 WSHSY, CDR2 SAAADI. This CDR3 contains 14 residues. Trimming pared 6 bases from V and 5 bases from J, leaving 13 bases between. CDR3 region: CASRRPPDTGELFF. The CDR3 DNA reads TGCGCCAGCAGGCGCCCACCCGATACCGGGGAGCTGTTTTTT.

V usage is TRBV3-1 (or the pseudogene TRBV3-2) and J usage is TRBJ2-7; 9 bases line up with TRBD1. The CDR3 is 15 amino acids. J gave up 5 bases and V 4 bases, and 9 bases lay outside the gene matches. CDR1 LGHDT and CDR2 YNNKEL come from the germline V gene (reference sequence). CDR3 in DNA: TGTGCCAGCAGCCTTAGGACAGGGGCGGTGGACGAGCAGTACTTC. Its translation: CASSLRTGAVDEQYF.

The CDR3 region is CASSPGTNYGYTF. As DNA, the CDR3 is TGTGCCAGCAGCCCTGGGACTAACTATGGCTACACCTTC. The chain carries TRBV16 and TRBJ1-2; D remains ambiguous. Trimming cost V 4 bases and J 0 bases, with 6 bases left between them. The CDR3 is 13 amino acids. The germline CDR1 and CDR2 sequences are KGHSY and FQNENV.

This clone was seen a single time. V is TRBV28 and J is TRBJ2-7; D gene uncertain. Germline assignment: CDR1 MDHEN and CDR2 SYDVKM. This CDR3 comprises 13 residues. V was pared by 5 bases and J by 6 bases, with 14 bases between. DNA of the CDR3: TGTGCCAGCAGTCCCCCCCAAGGCTCCGAGCAGTACTTC. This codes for CASSPPQGSEQYF. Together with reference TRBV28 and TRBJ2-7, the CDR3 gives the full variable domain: DVKVTQSSRYLVKRTGEKVFLECVQDMDHENMFWYRQDPGLGLRLIYFSYDVKMKEKGDIPEGYSVSREKKERFSLILESASTNQTSMYLCASSPPQGSEQYFGPGTRLTVT.

CDR3 region: CASKKTGGGDYGYTF. CDR3 DNA sequence: TGCGCCAGCAAGAAAACAGGGGGCGGTGACTATGGCTACACCTTC. V and J are TRBV5-1 and TRBJ1-2; TRBD1 aligns across 9 bases. V was clipped by 6 bases and J by 3 bases; unmatched bases: 9. The V gene's germline CDR1 is SGHRS and CDR2 YFSETQ. This CDR3 contains 15 residues.

The CDR3 loop is CASSLSQVTDTQYF. CDR3 nucleotide sequence: TGTGCCAGCTCCCTTTCACAGGTCACAGATACGCAGTATTTT. V gene TRBV18 combines with J gene TRBJ2-3; TRBD1 is a possible D gene (5 bases). The CDR3 extends over 14 amino acids. The germline V and J ends were trimmed by 6 bases and 2 bases, with 12 bases remaining between them. Per germline, CDR1 KGHSH and CDR2 LQKENI.

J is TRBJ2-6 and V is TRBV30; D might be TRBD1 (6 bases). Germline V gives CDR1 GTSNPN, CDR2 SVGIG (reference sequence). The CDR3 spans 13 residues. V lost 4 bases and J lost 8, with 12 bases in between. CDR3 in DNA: TGTGCCTGGATCCAGGGGCCCCCCAACGTCCTGACTTTC. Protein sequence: CAWIQGPPNVLTF. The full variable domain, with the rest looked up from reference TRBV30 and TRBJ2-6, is SQTIHQWPATLVQPVGSPLSLECTVEGTSNPNLYWYRQAAGRGLQLLFYSVGIGQISSEVPQNLSASRPQDRQFILSSKKLLLSDSGFYLCAWIQGPPNVLTFGAGSRLTVL.

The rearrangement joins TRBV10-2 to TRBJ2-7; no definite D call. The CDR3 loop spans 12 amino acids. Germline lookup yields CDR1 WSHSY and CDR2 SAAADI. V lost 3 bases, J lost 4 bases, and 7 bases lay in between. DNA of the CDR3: TGCGCCAGCAGTGACCGCATTTACGAGCAGTACTTC. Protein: CASSDRIYEQYF.